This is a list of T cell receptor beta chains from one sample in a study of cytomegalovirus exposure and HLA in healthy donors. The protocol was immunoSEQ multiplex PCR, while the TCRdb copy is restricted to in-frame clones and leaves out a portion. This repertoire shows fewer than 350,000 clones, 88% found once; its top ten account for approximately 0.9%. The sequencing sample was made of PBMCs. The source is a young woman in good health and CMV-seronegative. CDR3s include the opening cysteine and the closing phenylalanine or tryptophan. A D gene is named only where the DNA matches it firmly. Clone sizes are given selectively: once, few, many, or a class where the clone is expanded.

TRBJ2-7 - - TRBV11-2 CASSPGPATYEQYF TGTGCCAGCAGCCCAGGCCCTGCAACCTACGAGCAGTACTTC
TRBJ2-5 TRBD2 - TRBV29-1 CSVVSAGKETQYF TGCAGCGTTGTTTCAGCGGGAAAAGAGACCCAGTACTTC
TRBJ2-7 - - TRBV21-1 CASSAWTGTYEQYF TGTGCCAGCAGCGCCTGGACAGGGACCTACGAGCAGTACTTC
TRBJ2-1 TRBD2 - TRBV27 CAIWAGAPNNEQFF TGTGCCATCTGGGCGGGAGCTCCTAACAATGAGCAGTTCTTC
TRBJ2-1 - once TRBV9 CASSVFAGEGGGEQFF TGTGCCAGCAGCGTTTTCGCGGGAGAGGGGGGAGGTGAGCAGTTCTTC
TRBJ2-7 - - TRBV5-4 CASSLGGNPYEQYF TGTGCCAGCAGCTTGGGCGGGAACCCCTACGAGCAGTACTTC
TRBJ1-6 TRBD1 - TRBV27 CASSLLGGTLHF TGTGCCAGCAGTTTGCTAGGGGGCACCCTCCACTTT
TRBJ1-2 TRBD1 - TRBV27 CASSSSTGGLYGYTF TGTGCCAGCAGTTCCTCGACAGGGGGCCTCTATGGCTACACCTTC
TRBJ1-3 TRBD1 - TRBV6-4 CASSDSTGRTGNTIYF TGTGCCAGCAGTGACTCGACAGGGAGGACTGGAAACACCATATATTTT
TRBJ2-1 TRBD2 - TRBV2 CASSELAGGTNEQFF TGTGCCAGCAGTGAACTAGCGGGAGGGACCAATGAGCAGTTCTTC
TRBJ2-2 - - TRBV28 CASSPLGVDMTGRAGELFF TGTGCCAGCAGTCCGCTGGGAGTCGACATGACTGGCCGGGCGGGGGAGCTGTTTTTT
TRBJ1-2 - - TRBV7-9 CASSPSGGGQRGYTF TGTGCCAGCAGCCCCTCCGGGGGGGGGCAGAGGGGCTACACCTTC
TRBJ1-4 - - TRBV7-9 CASSLRGIRVENEKLFF TGTGCCAGCAGCTTAAGGGGGATTCGGGTAGAGAATGAAAAACTGTTTTTT
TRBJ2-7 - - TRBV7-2 CASSRGTLSYEQYF TGTGCCAGCAGCCGGGGAACCCTTTCCTACGAGCAGTACTTC
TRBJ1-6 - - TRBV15 CATSRGAGSDSPLHF TGTGCCACCAGCAGAGGAGCAGGGTCGGATTCACCCCTCCACTTT
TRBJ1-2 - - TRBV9 CASSRDWTYGYTF TGTGCCAGCAGCCGGGACTGGACATATGGCTACACCTTC
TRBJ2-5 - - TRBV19 CASGGLYQETQYF TGTGCCAGTGGGGGACTGTACCAAGAGACCCAGTACTTC
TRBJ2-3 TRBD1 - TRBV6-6 CASSLTGGSTDTQYF TGTGCCAGCAGCCTAACAGGGGGGAGCACAGATACGCAGTATTTT
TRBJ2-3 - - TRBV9 CASSVEGARTDTQYF TGTGCCAGCAGCGTGGAGGGGGCCCGCACAGATACGCAGTATTTT
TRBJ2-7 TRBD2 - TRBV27 CASSVRTSGAYEQYF TGTGCCAGCAGTGTCCGGACTAGCGGGGCCTACGAGCAGTACTTC
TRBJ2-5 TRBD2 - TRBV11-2 CASSLGGGLAGVSDF TGTGCCAGCAGCTTAGGCGGGGGACTAGCGGGAGTTTCTGACTTC
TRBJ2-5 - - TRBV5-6 CASSLPRETQYF TGTGCCAGCAGCTTGCCCCGGGAGACCCAGTACTTC
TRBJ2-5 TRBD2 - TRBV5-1 CASSLTNGLAGKGLETQYF TGCGCCAGCAGCTTAACCAACGGACTAGCGGGAAAGGGACTAGAGACCCAGTACTTC
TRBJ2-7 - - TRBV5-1 CASTSYGTYEQYF TGCGCCAGCACGTCATACGGGACCTACGAGCAGTACTTC
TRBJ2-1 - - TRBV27 CASSQNWNEQFF TGTGCCAGCAGTCAAAACTGGAATGAGCAGTTCTTC
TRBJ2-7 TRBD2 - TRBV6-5 CASTPPGGVYEQYF TGTGCCAGCACACCGCCCGGGGGGGTATACGAGCAGTACTTC
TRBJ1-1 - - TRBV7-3 CASSPGGGGGGTEAFF TGTGCCAGCAGCCCCGGTGGGGGGGGAGGTGGCACTGAAGCTTTCTTT
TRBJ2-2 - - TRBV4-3 CASSQVRGGTGELFF TGCGCCAGCAGCCAAGTCAGAGGAGGAACCGGGGAGCTGTTTTTT
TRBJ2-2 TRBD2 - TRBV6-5 CASSYSASGAPGELFF TGTGCCAGCAGTTACTCAGCTAGCGGAGCCCCCGGGGAGCTGTTTTTT
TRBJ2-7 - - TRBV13 CASSDSSYEQYF TGTGCCAGCAGCGATAGCTCCTACGAGCAGTACTTC
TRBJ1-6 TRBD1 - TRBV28 CASSQGELGLHF TGTGCCAGCAGCCAGGGGGAGCTCGGCCTCCACTTT
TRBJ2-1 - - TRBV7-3 CASSPSGFSYNEQFF TGTGCCAGCAGCCCCAGCGGATTTTCCTACAATGAGCAGTTCTTC
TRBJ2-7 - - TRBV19 CASSVSGTLGSYEQYF TGTGCCAGTAGTGTATCCGGGACACTGGGCTCCTACGAGCAGTACTTC
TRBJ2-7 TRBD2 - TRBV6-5 CASSLAGRVYEQYF TGTGCCAGCAGTTTAGCGGGACGGGTATACGAGCAGTACTTC
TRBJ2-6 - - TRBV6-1 CASSEDGGWRAGANVLTF TGTGCCAGCAGTGAAGATGGCGGATGGAGGGCTGGGGCCAACGTCCTGACTTTC
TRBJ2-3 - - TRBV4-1 CASSQGGLTQYF TGCGCCAGCAGCCAAGGGGGACTTACGCAGTATTTT
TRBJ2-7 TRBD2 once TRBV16 CASSLRLAGGSYEQYF TGTGCCAGCAGCTTAAGACTAGCGGGAGGCTCCTACGAGCAGTACTTC